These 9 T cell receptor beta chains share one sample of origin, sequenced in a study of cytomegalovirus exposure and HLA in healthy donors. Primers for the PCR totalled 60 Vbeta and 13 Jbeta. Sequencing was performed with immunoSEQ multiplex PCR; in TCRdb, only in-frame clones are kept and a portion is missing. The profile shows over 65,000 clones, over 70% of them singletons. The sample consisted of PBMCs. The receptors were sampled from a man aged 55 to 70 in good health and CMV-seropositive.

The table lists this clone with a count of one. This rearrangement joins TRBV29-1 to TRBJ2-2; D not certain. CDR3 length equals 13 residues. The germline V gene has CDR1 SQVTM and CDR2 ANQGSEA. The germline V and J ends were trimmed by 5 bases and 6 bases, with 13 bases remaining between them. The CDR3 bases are TGCAGCGTTCACCAGTCCCGGGCCGGGGAGCTGTTTTTT. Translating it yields CSVHQSRAGELFF.

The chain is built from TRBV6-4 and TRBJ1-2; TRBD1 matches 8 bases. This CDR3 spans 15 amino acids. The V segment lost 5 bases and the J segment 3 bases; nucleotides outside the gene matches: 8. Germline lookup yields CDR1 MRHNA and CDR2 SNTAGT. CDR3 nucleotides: TGTGCCAGCAGTCGGAGCGGGACAGGCGACTATGGCTACACCTTC. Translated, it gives CASSRSGTGDYGYTF.

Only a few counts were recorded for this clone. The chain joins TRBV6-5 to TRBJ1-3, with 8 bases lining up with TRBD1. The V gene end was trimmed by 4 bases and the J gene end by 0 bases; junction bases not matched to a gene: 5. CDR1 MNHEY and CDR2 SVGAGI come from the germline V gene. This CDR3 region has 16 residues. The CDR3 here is CASSSGRGLSGNTIYF. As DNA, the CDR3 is TGTGCCAGCAGTTCGGGCAGGGGGCTCTCTGGAAACACCATATATTTT.

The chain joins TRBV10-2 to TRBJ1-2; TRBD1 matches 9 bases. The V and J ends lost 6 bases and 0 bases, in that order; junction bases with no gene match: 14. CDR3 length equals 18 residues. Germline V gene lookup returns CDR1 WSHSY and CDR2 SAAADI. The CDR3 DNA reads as TGCGCCAGCAGCGAACCCCCGGGACAGGGTACTTCTAACTATGGCTACACCTTC. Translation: CASSEPPGQGTSNYGYTF.

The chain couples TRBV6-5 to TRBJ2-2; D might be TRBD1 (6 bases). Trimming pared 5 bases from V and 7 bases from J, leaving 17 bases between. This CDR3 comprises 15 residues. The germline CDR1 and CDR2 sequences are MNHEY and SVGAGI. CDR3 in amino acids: CASSLQGRFHGELFF. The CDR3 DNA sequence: TGTGCCAGCAGTCTCCAGGGGCGCTTCCACGGGGAGCTGTTTTTT.

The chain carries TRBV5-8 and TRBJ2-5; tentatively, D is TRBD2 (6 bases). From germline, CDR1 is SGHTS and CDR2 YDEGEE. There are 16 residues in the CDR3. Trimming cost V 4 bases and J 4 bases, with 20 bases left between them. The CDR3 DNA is TGTGCCAGCAGCCGGGGGACGAGTTCTAATTTAGAGACCCAGTACTTC. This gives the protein CASSRGTSSNLETQYF.

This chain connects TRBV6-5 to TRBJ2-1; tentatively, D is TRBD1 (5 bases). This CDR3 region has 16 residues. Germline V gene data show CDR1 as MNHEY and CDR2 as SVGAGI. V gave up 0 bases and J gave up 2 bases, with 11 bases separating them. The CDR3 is CASSYSPGSAYNEQFF. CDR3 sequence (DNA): TGTGCCAGCAGTTACTCTCCAGGGTCAGCCTACAATGAGCAGTTCTTC.

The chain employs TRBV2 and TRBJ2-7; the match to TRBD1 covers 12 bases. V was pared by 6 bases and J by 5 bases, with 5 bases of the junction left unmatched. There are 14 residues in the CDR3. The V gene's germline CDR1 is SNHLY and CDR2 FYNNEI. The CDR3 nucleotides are TGTGCCAGCAGAGGGACAGGGGGCAGGAACGAGCAGTACTTC. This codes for CASRGTGGRNEQYF.

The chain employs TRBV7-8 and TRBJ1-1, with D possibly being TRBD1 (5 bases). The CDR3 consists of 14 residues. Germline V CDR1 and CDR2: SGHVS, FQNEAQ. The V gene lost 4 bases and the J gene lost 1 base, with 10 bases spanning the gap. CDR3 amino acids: CASSWAQGNTEAFF. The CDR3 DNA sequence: TGTGCCAGCAGCTGGGCCCAGGGGAACACTGAAGCTTTCTTT.